This paragraph covers one T cell receptor beta chain sequence. Its antigen is unknown. The data stem from a study of cytomegalovirus exposure and HLA in healthy donors. The PCR used 60 Vbeta and 13 Jbeta primers. The protocol was immunoSEQ multiplex PCR, while the TCRdb copy is restricted to in-frame clones and leaves out a portion. The data contain 270,000 or so clones, approximately 91% of them singletons. Study findings and constraints: A later analysis reported that several of the most significant clusters appeared to be linked to common viral pathogens, among them Epstein-Barr virus. Reported performance of the classifier showed diagnosis of cytomegalovirus status with high specificity and sensitivity.

With 2 bases removed from V and 5 bases from J, the gap between germline ends came to 10 bases. The CDR3 spans 14 residues. The germline V gene has CDR1 KGHSH and CDR2 LQKENI. Sequencing input: PBMCs. The rearrangement links TRBV18 to TRBJ1-5; D gene uncertain. The sequence was collected from a girl between 2 and 10 years old in good health and CMV-seronegative. The CDR3 here is CASSPRAPDQPQHF. In DNA, the CDR3 is TGTGCCAGCTCACCAAGAGCGCCTGATCAGCCCCAGCATTTT.